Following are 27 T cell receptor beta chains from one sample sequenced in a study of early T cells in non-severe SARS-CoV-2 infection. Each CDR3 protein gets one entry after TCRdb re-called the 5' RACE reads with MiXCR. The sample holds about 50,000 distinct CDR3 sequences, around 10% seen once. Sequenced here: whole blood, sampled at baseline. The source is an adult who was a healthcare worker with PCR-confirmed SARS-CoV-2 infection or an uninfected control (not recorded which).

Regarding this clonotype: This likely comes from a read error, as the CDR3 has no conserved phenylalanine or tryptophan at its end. The CDR3: CASTKGWGGTEAFS. The CDR3 DNA is TGTGCCAGCACCAAAGGGTGGGGGGGAACTGAAGCTTTCTCT. V usage is TRBV6-5 and J usage is TRBJ1-1, with D possibly matching TRBD1 (5 bases). Germline loops: CDR1 MNHEY, CDR2 SVGAGI. This CDR3 contains 14 residues. Trimming took 7 bases from V and 5 from J, leaving 17 bases between them.

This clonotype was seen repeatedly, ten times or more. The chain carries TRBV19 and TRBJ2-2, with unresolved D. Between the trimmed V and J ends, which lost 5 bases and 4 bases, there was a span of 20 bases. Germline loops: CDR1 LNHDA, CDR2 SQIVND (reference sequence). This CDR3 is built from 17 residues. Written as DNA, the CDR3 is TGTGCCAGTAGTTTGATCCCACCCTCCCTGGGCACCGGGGAGCTGTTTTTT. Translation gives CASSLIPPSLGTGELFF.

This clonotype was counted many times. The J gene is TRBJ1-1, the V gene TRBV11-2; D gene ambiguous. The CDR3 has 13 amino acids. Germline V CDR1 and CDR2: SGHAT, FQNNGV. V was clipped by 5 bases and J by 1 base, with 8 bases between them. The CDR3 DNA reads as TGTGCCAGCAGCCGAGATTGGAACACTGAAGCTTTCTTT. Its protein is CASSRDWNTEAFF. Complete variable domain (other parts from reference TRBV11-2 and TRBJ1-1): EAGVAQSPRYKIIEKRQSVAFWCNPISGHATLYWYQQILGQGPKLLIQFQNNGVVDDSQLPKDRFSAERLKGVDSTLKIQPAKLEDSAVYLCASSRDWNTEAFFGQGTRLTVV.

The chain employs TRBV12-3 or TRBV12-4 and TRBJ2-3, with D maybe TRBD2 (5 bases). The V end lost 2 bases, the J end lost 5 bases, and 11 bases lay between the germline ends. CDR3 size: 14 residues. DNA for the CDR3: TGTGCCAGCAGTTTATGGGGAGTGGGAGATACGCAGTATTTT. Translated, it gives CASSLWGVGDTQYF.

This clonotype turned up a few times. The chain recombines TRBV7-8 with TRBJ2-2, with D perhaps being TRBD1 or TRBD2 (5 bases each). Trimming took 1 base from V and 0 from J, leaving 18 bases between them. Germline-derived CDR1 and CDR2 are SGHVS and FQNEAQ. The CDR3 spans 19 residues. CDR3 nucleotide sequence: TGTGCCAGCAGCTTAGTAGTTAGGGGACGGACCTCGAACACCGGGGAGCTGTTTTTT. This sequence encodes CASSLVVRGRTSNTGELFF.

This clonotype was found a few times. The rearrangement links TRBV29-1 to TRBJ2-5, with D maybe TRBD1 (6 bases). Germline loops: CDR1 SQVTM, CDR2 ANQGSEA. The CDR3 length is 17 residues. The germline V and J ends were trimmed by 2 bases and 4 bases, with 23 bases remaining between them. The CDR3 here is CSVESGQSSRTVETQYF. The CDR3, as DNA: TGCAGCGTTGAATCCGGACAGTCGTCGCGGACCGTAGAGACCCAGTACTTC. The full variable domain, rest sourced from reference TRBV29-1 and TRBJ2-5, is SAVISQKPSRDICQRGTSLTIQCQVDSQVTMMFWYRQQPGQSLTLIATANQGSEATYESGFVIDKFPISRPNLTFSTLTVSNMSPEDSSIYLCSVESGQSSRTVETQYFGPGTRLLVL.

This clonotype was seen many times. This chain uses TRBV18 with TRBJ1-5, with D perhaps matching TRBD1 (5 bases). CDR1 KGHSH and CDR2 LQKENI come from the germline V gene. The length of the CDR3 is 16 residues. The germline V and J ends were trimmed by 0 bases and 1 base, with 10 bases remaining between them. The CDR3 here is CASSPPSRGSNQPQHF. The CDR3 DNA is TGTGCCAGCTCACCACCGTCCCGGGGGAGCAATCAGCCCCAGCATTTT. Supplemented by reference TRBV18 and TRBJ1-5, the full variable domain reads NAGVMQNPRHLVRRRGQEARLRCSPMKGHSHVYWYRQLPEEGLKFMVYLQKENIIDESGMPKERFSAEFPKEGPSILRIQQVVRGDSAAYFCASSPPSRGSNQPQHFGDGTRLSIL.

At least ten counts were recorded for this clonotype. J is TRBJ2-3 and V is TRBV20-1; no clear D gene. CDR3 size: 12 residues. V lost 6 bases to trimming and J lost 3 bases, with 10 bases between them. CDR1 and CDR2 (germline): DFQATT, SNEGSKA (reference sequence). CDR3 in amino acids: CSAASVTDTQYF. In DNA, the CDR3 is TGCAGTGCCGCTTCAGTTACAGATACGCAGTATTTT.

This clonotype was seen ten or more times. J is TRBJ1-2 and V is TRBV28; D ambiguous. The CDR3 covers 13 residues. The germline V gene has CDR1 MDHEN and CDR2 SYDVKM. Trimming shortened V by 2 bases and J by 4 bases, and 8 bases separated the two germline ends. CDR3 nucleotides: TGTGCCAGCAGTTTAATATCCCGCTATGGCTACACCTTC. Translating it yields CASSLISRYGYTF.

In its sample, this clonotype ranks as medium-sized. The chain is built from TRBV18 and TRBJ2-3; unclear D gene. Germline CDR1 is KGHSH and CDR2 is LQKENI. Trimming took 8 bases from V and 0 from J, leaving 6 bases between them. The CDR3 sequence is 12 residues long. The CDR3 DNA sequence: TGTGCCAGCAGCCCGAGCACAGATACGCAGTATTTT. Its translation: CASSPSTDTQYF.

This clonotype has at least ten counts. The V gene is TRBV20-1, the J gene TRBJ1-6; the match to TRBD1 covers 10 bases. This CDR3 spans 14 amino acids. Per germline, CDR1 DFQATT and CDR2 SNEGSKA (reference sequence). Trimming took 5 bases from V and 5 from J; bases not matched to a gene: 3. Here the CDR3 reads CSARQGADNSPLHF. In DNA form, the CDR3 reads TGCAGTGCTCGACAGGGGGCTGATAATTCACCCCTCCACTTT.

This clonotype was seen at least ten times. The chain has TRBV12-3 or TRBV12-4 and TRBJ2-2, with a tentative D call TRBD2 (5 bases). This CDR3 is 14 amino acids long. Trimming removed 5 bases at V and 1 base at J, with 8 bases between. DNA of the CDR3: TGTGCCAGCAGTATAGGAGGGAACACCGGGGAGCTGTTTTTT. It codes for CASSIGGNTGELFF.

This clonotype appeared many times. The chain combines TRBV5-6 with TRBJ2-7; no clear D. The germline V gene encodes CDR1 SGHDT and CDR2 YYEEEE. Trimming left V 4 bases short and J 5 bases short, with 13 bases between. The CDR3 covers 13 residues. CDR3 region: CASSAMRPHEQYF. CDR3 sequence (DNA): TGTGCCAGCAGCGCCATGAGGCCCCACGAGCAGTACTTC.

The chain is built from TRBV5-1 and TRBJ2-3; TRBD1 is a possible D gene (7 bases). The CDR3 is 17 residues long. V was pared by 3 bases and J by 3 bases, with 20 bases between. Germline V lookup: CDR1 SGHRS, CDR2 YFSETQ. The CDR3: CASSSSLMTGRTDTQYF. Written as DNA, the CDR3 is TGCGCCAGCAGCTCTAGTCTCATGACAGGGAGGACAGATACGCAGTATTTT.

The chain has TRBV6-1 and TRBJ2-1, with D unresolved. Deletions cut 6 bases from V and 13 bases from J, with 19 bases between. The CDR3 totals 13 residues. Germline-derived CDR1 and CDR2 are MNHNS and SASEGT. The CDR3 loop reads CASSLTTERQQFF. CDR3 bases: TGTGCCAGCAGCCTAACGACCGAGAGGCAACAGTTCTTC.

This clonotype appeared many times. CDR3 DNA: TGTGCCAGCAGCTTAATGGGGGGCCCTGAGCAGTTCTTC. It yields the protein CASSLMGGPEQFF. This chain links TRBV7-2 with TRBJ2-1; D may correspond to TRBD1 or TRBD2 (6 bases each). CDR1 and CDR2 from the germline V gene are SGHTA and FQGNSA. Trimming shortened V by 2 bases and J by 9 bases, and 11 bases separated the two germline ends. The CDR3 sequence is 13 residues long.

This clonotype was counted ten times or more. CDR3 amino acids: CASSRARLAGTSSYEQYF. In DNA, the CDR3 is TGCGCCAGCAGCCGAGCCAGACTAGCGGGAACTAGCTCCTACGAGCAGTACTTC. The gene calls are TRBV4-1 and TRBJ2-7; 11 bases line up with TRBD2. The V segment lost 4 bases and the J segment 0 bases; nucleotides outside the gene matches: 11. The CDR3 runs 18 residues. CDR1 and CDR2 (germline): MGHRA, YSYEKL.

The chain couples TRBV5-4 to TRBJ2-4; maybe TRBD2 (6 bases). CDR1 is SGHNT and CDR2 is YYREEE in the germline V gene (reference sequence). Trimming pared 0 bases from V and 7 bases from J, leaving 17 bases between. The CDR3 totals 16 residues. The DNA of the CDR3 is TGTGCCAGCAGCTTGGTCGCGGGACTCTCATCTAACATTCAGTACTTC. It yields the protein CASSLVAGLSSNIQYF.

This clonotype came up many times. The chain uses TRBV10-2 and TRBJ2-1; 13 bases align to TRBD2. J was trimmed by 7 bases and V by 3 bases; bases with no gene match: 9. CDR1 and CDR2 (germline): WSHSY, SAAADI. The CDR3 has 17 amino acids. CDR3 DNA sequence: TGCGCCAGCAGTGACCTCGCAGGGACTAGCGGGATTAATGAGCAGTTCTTC. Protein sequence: CASSDLAGTSGINEQFF.

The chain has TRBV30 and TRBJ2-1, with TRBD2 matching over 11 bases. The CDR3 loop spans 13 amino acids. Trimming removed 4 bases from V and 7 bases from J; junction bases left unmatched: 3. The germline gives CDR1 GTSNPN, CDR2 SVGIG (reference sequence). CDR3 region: CAWTGLAVNEQFF. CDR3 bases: TGTGCCTGGACGGGACTAGCGGTTAATGAGCAGTTCTTC.

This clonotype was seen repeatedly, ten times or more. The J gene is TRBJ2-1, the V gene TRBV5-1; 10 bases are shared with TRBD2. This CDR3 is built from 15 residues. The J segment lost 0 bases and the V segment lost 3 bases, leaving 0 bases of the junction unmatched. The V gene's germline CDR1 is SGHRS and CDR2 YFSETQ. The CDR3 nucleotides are TGCGCCAGCAGCTCTAGCGGGAGCTCCTACAATGAGCAGTTCTTC. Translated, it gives CASSSSGSSYNEQFF.

CDR3 DNA sequence: TGTGCCAGCAGTTTGGGGAGCGGATTCGGGGTTGATGGGAACATTCAGTACTTC. It yields the protein CASSLGSGFGVDGNIQYF. The gene calls are TRBV28 and TRBJ2-4, with D maybe TRBD2 (5 bases). The germline CDR1 and CDR2 sequences are MDHEN and SYDVKM. V lost 3 bases and J 7 bases, leaving 25 bases between the germline ends. The CDR3 is 18 amino acids.

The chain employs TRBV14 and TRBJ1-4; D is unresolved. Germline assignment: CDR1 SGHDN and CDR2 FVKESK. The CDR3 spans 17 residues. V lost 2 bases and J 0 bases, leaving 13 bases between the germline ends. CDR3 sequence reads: CASSQYARSATNEKLFF. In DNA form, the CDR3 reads TGTGCCAGCAGCCAATATGCCCGTTCCGCAACTAATGAAAAACTGTTTTTT.

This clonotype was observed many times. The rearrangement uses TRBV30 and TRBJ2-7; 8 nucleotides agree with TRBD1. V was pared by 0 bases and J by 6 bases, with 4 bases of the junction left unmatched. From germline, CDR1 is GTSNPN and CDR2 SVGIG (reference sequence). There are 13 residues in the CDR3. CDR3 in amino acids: CAWSVGGQGEQYF. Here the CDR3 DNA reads TGTGCCTGGAGTGTAGGAGGACAGGGCGAGCAGTACTTC.

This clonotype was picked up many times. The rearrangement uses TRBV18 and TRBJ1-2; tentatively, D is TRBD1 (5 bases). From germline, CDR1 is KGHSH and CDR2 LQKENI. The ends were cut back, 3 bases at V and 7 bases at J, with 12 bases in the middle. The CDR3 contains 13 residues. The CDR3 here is CASSPPGTAGYTF. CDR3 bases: TGTGCCAGCTCACCTCCGGGGACGGCTGGCTACACCTTC.

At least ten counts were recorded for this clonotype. CDR3 in amino acids: CASGTPGSGANVLTF. The DNA of the CDR3 is TGTGCCAGCGGAACGCCCGGCTCTGGGGCCAACGTCCTGACTTTC. The rearrangement joins TRBV6-1 to TRBJ2-6; D uncertain. Trimming shortened V by 8 bases and J by 0 bases, and 11 bases separated the two germline ends. Germline values: CDR1 MNHNS, CDR2 SASEGT. The CDR3 totals 15 residues.

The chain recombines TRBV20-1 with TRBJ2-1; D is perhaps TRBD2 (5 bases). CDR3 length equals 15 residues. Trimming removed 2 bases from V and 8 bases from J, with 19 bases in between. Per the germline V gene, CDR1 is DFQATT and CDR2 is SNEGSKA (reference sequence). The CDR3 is CSARSGLRSAYEQFF. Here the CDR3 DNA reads TGCAGTGCTAGATCAGGACTCCGTTCCGCCTATGAGCAGTTCTTC.